The 16 T cell receptor beta chains in this list originate from one sample, sequenced in a study of blood T cells in healthy people across ages. PCR was performed a second time for 7 to 11 cycles using a sample-barcoded 5' primer and a J-beta primer mix. Via MiXCR, TCRdb re-called the 5' RACE reads, giving one row per CDR3 protein. The sample carries 600,000 to 650,000 distinct CDR3 sequences, around three fifths recorded once. Sequencing was performed on blood. These receptors originate from a man aged 55 to 69 in good health.

This clonotype was counted between two and nine times. The rearrangement joins TRBV6-5 to TRBJ2-6; D may be TRBD1 or TRBD2 (5 bases each). V was trimmed by 0 bases and J by 0 bases, leaving 6 bases between them. The CDR3 has 16 amino acids. In germline, CDR1 is MNHEY, CDR2 SVGAGI. CDR3 amino acids: CASSYSGGSGANVLTF. The DNA of the CDR3 is TGTGCCAGCAGTTACTCTGGGGGCTCTGGGGCCAACGTCCTGACTTTC.

A few counts support this clonotype. This chain joins TRBV20-1 and TRBJ2-7, with 8 bases identical to TRBD2. V lost 0 bases to trimming and J lost 0 bases; unmatched junction nucleotides: 4. The CDR3 is made up of 15 amino acids. The germline CDR1 and CDR2 sequences are DFQATT and SNEGSKA (reference sequence). The DNA for the CDR3 is TGCAGTGCTAGAGATCCAGCGGGGGACTCCTACGAGCAGTACTTC. Translating gives CSARDPAGDSYEQYF.

The chain is built from TRBV7-2 and TRBJ2-5; TRBD2 matches at 13 bases. This CDR3 contains 17 residues. The germline CDR1 and CDR2 sequences are SGHTA and FQGNSA. The V and J ends lost 4 bases and 5 bases, in that order; junction bases with no gene match: 10. The CDR3 DNA sequence: TGTGCCAGCAGCTCGGGGACTAGCGGGGTCGTGGGGGAGACCCAGTACTTC. Encoded protein: CASSSGTSGVVGETQYF.

The rearrangement uses TRBV15 and TRBJ2-6; D is undetermined. There are 16 residues in the CDR3. Trimming left V 0 bases short and J 0 bases short, with 6 bases between. CDR1 LNHNV and CDR2 YYDKDF come from the germline V gene (reference sequence). The CDR3 bases are TGTGCCACCAGCAGAGATCGAGGCTCTGGGGCCAACGTCCTGACTTTC. Translation gives CATSRDRGSGANVLTF.

The chain couples TRBV2 to TRBJ1-3; D uncertain. This CDR3 is built from 13 residues. The V end was cut by 4 bases, the J end by 0 bases, with 4 bases between. Germline V gene data show CDR1 as SNHLY and CDR2 as FYNNEI. The CDR3 DNA sequence: TGTGCCAGCAGTGTTAGCTCTGGAAACACCATATATTTT. The encoded protein is CASSVSSGNTIYF. The full variable domain, completed using reference TRBV2 and TRBJ1-3, is EPEVTQTPSHQVTQMGQEVILRCVPISNHLYFYWYRQILGQKVEFLVSFYNNEISEKSEIFDDQFSVERPDGSNFTLKIRSTKLEDSAMYFCASSVSSGNTIYFGEGSWLTVV.

The chain uses TRBV13 and TRBJ2-3; 9 positions match TRBD2. CDR3 length: 16 residues. The germline CDR1 and CDR2 sequences are PRHDT and FYEKMQ (reference sequence). Trimming at V came to 5 bases and at J to 0 bases, leaving 6 bases not matched to a gene. DNA for the CDR3: TGTGCCAGCAGCGGGCGACTAGCGGACAGCACAGATACGCAGTATTTT. This codes for CASSGRLADSTDTQYF.

The chain has TRBV9 and TRBJ1-4; D not certain. Looked up from germline, CDR1 is SGDLS and CDR2 is YYNGEE. The length of the CDR3 is 14 residues. The V end was cut by 0 bases, the J end by 8 bases, with 11 bases between. As DNA, the CDR3 is TGTGCCAGCAGCGTAGCCCTCGGGCAGGAAAAACTGTTTTTT. It codes for CASSVALGQEKLFF.

The chain carries TRBV29-1 and TRBJ2-5; TRBD2 might be the D (7 bases). V dropped 4 bases and J dropped 1 base, with 13 bases sitting between them. Germline V gene lookup returns CDR1 SQVTM and CDR2 ANQGSEA. The CDR3 is 14 residues long. The CDR3 is CSVVRGTRQETQYF. Here the CDR3 DNA reads TGCAGCGTTGTGCGGGGGACACGCCAAGAGACCCAGTACTTC.

This clonotype was seen a few times. The rearrangement joins TRBV5-1 to TRBJ2-1; D not resolved. The CDR3 contains 12 residues. Trimming took 0 bases from V and 5 from J, leaving 3 bases between them. Germline V gene data show CDR1 as SGHRS and CDR2 as YFSETQ. CDR3 loop: CASSLEDNEQFF. The CDR3 nucleotides read TGCGCCAGCAGCTTGGAGGACAATGAGCAGTTCTTC.

This chain's CDR3 is CSATGTSGVTADTQYF. The CDR3, as DNA: TGCAGTGCTACCGGGACTAGCGGGGTGACTGCAGATACGCAGTATTTT. The chain has TRBV20-1 and TRBJ2-3; the match to TRBD2 covers 13 bases. V was clipped by 4 bases and J by 4 bases; unmatched bases: 8. This CDR3 is built from 16 residues. From germline, CDR1 is DFQATT and CDR2 SNEGSKA (reference sequence).

This chain joins TRBV18 and TRBJ1-4; 7 bases are a match to TRBD1. Trimming removed 2 bases from V and 6 bases from J; junction bases left unmatched: 9. Germline V gene data show CDR1 as KGHSH and CDR2 as LQKENI. The CDR3 sequence is 16 residues long. In nucleotides, the CDR3 is TGTGCCAGCTCACCAAGGGTGCTGGGGACAGATGAAAAACTGTTTTTT. Translated: CASSPRVLGTDEKLFF.

The sample holds a few counts of this clonotype. This chain joins TRBV7-4 and TRBJ1-4; 8 nucleotides agree with TRBD1. Germline V CDR1 and CDR2: SGHVT, SQSDAQ. With 1 base clipped from V and 5 bases from J, the junction kept 6 bases outside the gene matches. The CDR3 runs 16 residues. The CDR3 nucleotides read TGTGCCAGCAGCTTAGTCACGGGACAGGCAAATGAAAAACTGTTTTTT. Translated, it gives CASSLVTGQANEKLFF.

This rearrangement joins TRBV20-1 to TRBJ2-4; D uncertain. The DNA matches TRBJ2-5 better at its end, which makes the J call doubtful. Per the germline V gene, CDR1 is DFQATT and CDR2 is SNEGSKA (reference sequence). The length of the CDR3 is 11 residues. The CDR3 region has the DNA TGCTCCCGGGCGTGGGCAGAGACCCAGTACTTC. Its protein is CSRAWAETQYF.

The CDR3 region is CASSPILDGANVLTF. The DNA of the CDR3 is TGTGCCAGCAGCCCCATATTGGATGGGGCCAACGTCCTGACTTTC. The chain links TRBV27 to TRBJ2-6; D ambiguous. Germline lookup yields CDR1 MNHEY and CDR2 SMNVEV (reference sequence). V lost 6 bases to trimming and J lost 3 bases, with 12 bases between them. This CDR3 is 15 amino acids long.

The sample holds a few counts of this clonotype. The chain employs TRBV4-2 and TRBJ2-5, with TRBD1 matching 7 bases. The V segment lost 5 bases and the J segment 5 bases; nucleotides outside the gene matches: 11. The CDR3 has 15 residues. Germline loops: CDR1 LGHNA, CDR2 YNFKEQ. The CDR3, as DNA: TGTGCCAGCAGCGATAGCGAAGGGGGCGCGGAGACCCAGTACTTC. Translating it yields CASSDSEGGAETQYF.

This clonotype has more than one count but fewer than ten. Mismatch with germline at one junction end may stem from a read error. This chain connects TRBV9 to TRBJ2-3, with unresolved D. The CDR3 has 14 amino acids. Germline V gene data show CDR1 as SGDLS and CDR2 as YYNGEE. The CDR3 bases are TGTGCCAGCAGCGTCCACAGTGGCACGGATACGCAGTATTTT. It translates to CASSVHSGTDTQYF. The full variable domain, with the rest looked up from reference TRBV9 and TRBJ2-3, is DSGVTQTPKHLITATGQRVTLRCSPRSGDLSVYWYQQSLDQGLQFLIQYYNGEERAKGNILERFSAQQFPDLHSELNLSSLELGDSALYFCASSVHSGTDTQYFGPGTRLTVL.